This is a list of T cell receptor beta chains from one sample in a study of T cell responses to AZD1222 COVID-19 vaccine. The repertoire was sequenced with immunoSEQ multiplex PCR; TCRdb's copy has only in-frame clones and lacks some. The sample lists fewer than 150,000 clones, over 75% seen once, with about 4.4% in the top ten. The input for sequencing was peripheral blood, taken on day 0 of AZD1222 vaccination. All receptors derive from an adult in good health. Each CDR3 is given with its conserved first and last residue. The D gene is left open where the match is weak. The size field is filled for only some rows; it gives once, few, many or a size class.

V gene,clone size,J gene,D gene,CDR3 DNA,CDR3 protein
TRBV7-2,.,TRBJ1-1,.,TGTGCCAGCAGCGTGCAGGTTGAAGCTTTCTTT,CASSVQVEAFF
TRBV6-2/TRBV6-3,once,TRBJ1-2,.,TGTGCCAGCAGTTACCTGGTTGGGGTTGGTGGCTACACCTTC,CASSYLVGVGGYTF
TRBV27,.,TRBJ2-5,.,TGTGCCAGCAGCGGGCGGGAAGAGACCCAGTACTTC,CASSGREETQYF
TRBV5-1,.,TRBJ1-6,.,TGCGCCAGCAGCTTGATGCAGGCGCCAAATTCACCCCTCCACTTT,CASSLMQAPNSPLHF
TRBV11-2,.,TRBJ2-2,.,TGTGCCAGCAGCTTAGGAGGGTCCGGGGAGCTGTTTTTT,CASSLGGSGELFF
TRBV16,.,TRBJ1-2,.,TGTGCCAGCAGCCAGTTCCCGCAGGGATATGGCTACACCTTC,CASSQFPQGYGYTF
TRBV21-1,.,TRBJ2-5,.,TGTGCCAGCAGCAAAGCGGGGGGGGCAGAGACCCAGTACTTC,CASSKAGGAETQYF
TRBV4-1,.,TRBJ1-1,TRBD1,TGCGCCAGCAGCCAAGCCGACAGGGATGCCACTGAAGCTTTCTTT,CASSQADRDATEAFF
TRBV7-8,.,TRBJ2-1,TRBD2,TGTGCCAGCAGTGACCGGACTAGCCGGGGAAATGAGCAGTTCTTC,CASSDRTSRGNEQFF
TRBV30,.,TRBJ1-5,.,TGTGCCTGGAGTTCGCAGGGAAATCAGCCCCAGCATTTT,CAWSSQGNQPQHF
TRBV7-9,.,TRBJ1-5,.,TGTGCCAGCAGCTTAGCGGGGGGGAGCAATCAGCCCCAGCATTTT,CASSLAGGSNQPQHF
TRBV19,.,TRBJ2-3,TRBD2,TGTGCCAGTAGTATAGAACAGGGACTAGCGGGAACTGATACGCAGTATTTT,CASSIEQGLAGTDTQYF
TRBV12-3/TRBV12-4,.,TRBJ2-7,.,TGTGCCAGCAGATACACAAACGAGCAGTACTTC,CASRYTNEQYF
TRBV30,.,TRBJ1-2,.,TGTGCCTGGAGTTGGGGGTTGAACTATGGCTACACCTTC,CAWSWGLNYGYTF
TRBV11-2,.,TRBJ1-6,TRBD1,TGTGCCAGCAGCTTAGTTACAGGGGGCGATTCACCCCTCCACTTT,CASSLVTGGDSPLHF
TRBV12-3/TRBV12-4,few,TRBJ2-5,.,TGTGCCAGCAGTTTAGGGGAGACCCAGTACTTC,CASSLGETQYF
TRBV30,.,TRBJ2-1,TRBD2,TGTGCCTGGAGTCTCACTAGCGGGTATGAGCAGTTCTTC,CAWSLTSGYEQFF
TRBV25-1,.,TRBJ1-3,.,TGTGCCAGCGGGCCATCGGACAGCTCTGGAAACACCATATATTTT,CASGPSDSSGNTIYF
TRBV6-1,.,TRBJ1-2,TRBD1,TGTGCCAGCAGTGAAGGTTCAGGGGGCAGCTATGGCTACACCTTC,CASSEGSGGSYGYTF
TRBV28,.,TRBJ1-5,TRBD1,TGTGCCAGCAGTTATAGGATCCAGGGGGTTCAGCCCCAGCATTTT,CASSYRIQGVQPQHF
TRBV6-1,.,TRBJ2-6,.,TGTGCCAGCAGTGCCGGGCCTTACTTCTCTGGGGCCAACGTCCTGACTTTC,CASSAGPYFSGANVLTF
TRBV7-6,.,TRBJ2-7,.,TGTGCCAGCAGCTTAGAAAGGACCTACGAGCAGTACTTC,CASSLERTYEQYF
TRBV5-1,once,TRBJ2-1,TRBD2,TGCGCCAGCAGCTTGGCCCCGACTAGCGGAAACAATGAGCAGTTCTTC,CASSLAPTSGNNEQFF
TRBV20-1,.,TRBJ1-3,.,TGCAGTGCCCCAACGGGAAACACCATATATTTT,CSAPTGNTIYF
TRBV28,.,TRBJ2-7,TRBD2,TGTGCCAGCAGTCCCCGGACTAGCGGCTACTACGAGCAGTACTTC,CASSPRTSGYYEQYF
TRBV15,.,TRBJ1-3,.,TGTGCCACCAGCAGAATTGACAGTCCTAGCTCTGGAAACACCATATATTTT,CATSRIDSPSSGNTIYF
TRBV18,.,TRBJ1-1,.,TGTGCCAGCTCCCAGGTTAACACTGAAGCTTTCTTT,CASSQVNTEAFF
TRBV21-1,once,TRBJ2-3,.,TGTGCCAGCAGCAAAAGCCCCCTCGTGGGAGCGGGAGGGCCGGGAGGCACAGATACGCAGTATTTT,CASSKSPLVGAGGPGGTDTQYF
TRBV7-9,.,TRBJ1-1,.,TGTGCCAGCAGCTTCCTAGGTGCTGAAGCTTTCTTT,CASSFLGAEAFF
TRBV28,.,TRBJ1-2,.,TGTGCCAGCAGTTCATCTCCCGACCGGGCCTTTGCCTATGGCTACACCTTC,CASSSSPDRAFAYGYTF
TRBV3-1/TRBV3-2,many,TRBJ2-7,.,TGTGCCAGCAGCCAAGATTCGAGCTCTTGGCTTGACTCCTACGAGCAGTACTTC,CASSQDSSSWLDSYEQYF
TRBV7-9,.,TRBJ2-1,.,TGTGCCAGCAGATCGTGGGCAGGGGTAGGCAATGAGCAGTTCTTC,CASRSWAGVGNEQFF
TRBV4-1,few,TRBJ2-1,TRBD2,TGCGCCAGCAGCCAGGGACTAGCGGGAGTTCGGAATGAGCAGTTCTTC,CASSQGLAGVRNEQFF
TRBV6-1,.,TRBJ1-1,.,TGTGCCAGCAGTGAAACAACGGGGGCCTACACTGAAGCTTTCTTT,CASSETTGAYTEAFF
TRBV11-2,.,TRBJ2-7,.,TGTGCCAGCAGCTTGAACAGCTACGAGCAGTACTTC,CASSLNSYEQYF
TRBV5-1,.,TRBJ2-3,TRBD1,TGCGCCAGCAGCCTTTATCCAGACAGGGTGGGAGATACGCAGTATTTT,CASSLYPDRVGDTQYF
TRBV6-5,.,TRBJ1-5,.,TGTGCCAGCAGTTCAGGGACCAATCAGCCCCAGCATTTT,CASSSGTNQPQHF
TRBV21-1,.,TRBJ1-1,.,TGTGCCAGCAGCGGGCCGGGACAGAATACTGAAGCTTTCTTT,CASSGPGQNTEAFF
TRBV18,.,TRBJ1-2,.,TGTGCCAGCTCACCACCAGACGTTCCGTATGGCTACACCTTC,CASSPPDVPYGYTF
TRBV7-9,.,TRBJ1-2,.,TGTGCCAGCAGCTTGGACACGAACTATGGCTACACCTTC,CASSLDTNYGYTF
TRBV28,.,TRBJ1-2,.,TGTGCCAGCAGTTTAGAGGCTAGAGGGGATGGCTACACCTTC,CASSLEARGDGYTF
TRBV7-9,.,TRBJ2-2,.,TGTGCCAGCAGCGGCAGGGTCACCGGGGAGCTGTTTTTT,CASSGRVTGELFF
TRBV19,.,TRBJ1-5,TRBD1,TGTGCCAGTTTACACATGACCGGGACAGGGATTACTAGCAATCAGCCCCAGCATTTT,CASLHMTGTGITSNQPQHF
TRBV5-1,.,TRBJ1-4,.,TGCGCCAGCAGCTGGGGACCGTCAACTAATGAAAAACTGTTTTTT,CASSWGPSTNEKLFF
TRBV10-2,.,TRBJ2-3,TRBD2,TGCGCCAGCACCAGGACTAGCGACTCGTTCACAGATACGCAGTATTTT,CASTRTSDSFTDTQYF